The clone carrying this T cell receptor beta chain was seen only once. Its antigen is unknown. Measured with immunoSEQ multiplex PCR; TCRdb has only the in-frame clones, and not every one. The data contain about 100,000 clones, around 94% of them singletons. This specimen belongs to a study of T cell responses to AZD1222 COVID-19 vaccine. Per germline, CDR1 LGHDT and CDR2 YNNKEL (reference sequence). The CDR3 sequence is 16 residues long. V lost 4 bases and J 5 bases, leaving 18 bases between the germline ends. Whole-study findings and limits: Sampled repertoires all dated from after the peak T cell response. It should be noted that donors were predominantly white British and more often female, and clonal diversity was possibly underestimated.

Sequencing used peripheral blood, obtained on day 0 of AZD1222 vaccination. V and J are TRBV3-1 (or the pseudogene TRBV3-2) and TRBJ1-5; unclear D gene. The source of this sequence is an adult in good health. For the CDR3, the DNA is TGTGCCAGCAGCCTTATAGGTCGGGGTCAGGATCAGCCCCAGCATTTT. Its protein is CASSLIGRGQDQPQHF.